This TCR beta chain emerged from a study of T-cell memory formation after mild COVID-19. This clonotype was detected a few times. TCRdb reprocessed the 5' RACE reads via MiXCR and lists one record per CDR3 protein. Of about 410,000 distinct CDR3 sequences in the sample, roughly 18% are singletons; the top ten hold 20% to 25%. Source material: PBMCs or a T cell subset sorted from them (not recorded which). The TCR sequence derives from a man between 18 and 35 years old who had mild COVID-19 (a few samples of this study predate the infection). Cell type and time point are not known.

The CDR3 protein is CSVHGRVQETQYF. CDR3 in DNA: TGCAGCGTACATGGACGAGTCCAAGAGACCCAGTACTTC. The V and J genes are TRBV29-1 and TRBJ2-5; D not resolved. V lost 6 bases and J 1 base, leaving 12 bases between the germline ends. Germline V gives CDR1 SQVTM, CDR2 ANQGSEA. The CDR3 spans 13 residues.